The source of this T cell receptor beta chain is a study of cytomegalovirus exposure and HLA in healthy donors. The CDR3 extends over 13 amino acids. Between the trimmed V and J ends, which lost 0 bases and 6 bases, there was a span of 7 bases. CDR1 and CDR2 from the germline V gene are MRHNA and SNTAGT. The PCR ran on 60 Vbeta and 13 Jbeta primers. Libraries were prepared by immunoSEQ multiplex PCR; TCRdb keeps only in-frame clonotypes and omits some of them. The profile shows approximately 170,000 clones, roughly 80% of them singletons. The sample was PBMCs. This chain joins TRBV6-4 and TRBJ2-3; TRBD2 might be the D (5 bases). The origin of this receptor is a woman between 18 and 30 years old in good health and CMV-seronegative. DNA of the CDR3: TGTGCCAGCAGTGACTCTGAGCGGGATACGCAGTATTTT. Translated: CASSDSERDTQYF.